These 25 T cell receptor beta chains originate from one sample sequenced in a study of cytomegalovirus exposure and HLA in healthy donors. The PCR made use of 60 Vbeta and 13 Jbeta primers. Measured with immunoSEQ multiplex PCR; TCRdb has only the in-frame clones, and not every one. The table shows over 150,000 clones, with around 77% occurring only once. The sample consisted of PBMCs. The receptors were sampled from a woman between 50 and 59 years old in good health and CMV-seropositive.

This clone was picked up a small number of times. The gene calls are TRBV6-6 and TRBJ1-6, with D unresolved. In germline, CDR1 is MNHNY, CDR2 SVGAGI (reference sequence). The CDR3 contains 15 residues. V was trimmed by 0 bases and J by 9 bases, leaving 12 bases between them. The chain's CDR3 is CASSYSTAIASPLHF. The CDR3 DNA follows: TGTGCCAGCAGTTACTCGACGGCTATAGCTTCACCCCTCCACTTT.

The genes are TRBV4-2 and TRBJ2-1, with 10 bases fitting TRBD2. After removal of 0 bases from V and 4 bases from J, the junction contained 3 bases not matched to a gene. Germline loops: CDR1 LGHNA, CDR2 YNFKEQ. This CDR3 spans 16 amino acids. The CDR3 DNA reads as TGTGCCAGCAGCCAAGACCCAGCGGGGGGGTACAATGAGCAGTTCTTC. This sequence encodes CASSQDPAGGYNEQFF.

V and J are TRBV7-3 and TRBJ2-1, with a possible D match to TRBD1 (6 bases). The germline V gene encodes CDR1 SGHTA and CDR2 FQGTGA. The germline V and J ends were trimmed by 2 bases and 5 bases, with 7 bases remaining between them. CDR3 length: 13 amino acids. Here the CDR3 reads CASSLGQNNEQFF. In nucleotides, the CDR3 is TGTGCCAGCAGCTTAGGACAGAACAATGAGCAGTTCTTC.

The chain has TRBV11-2 and TRBJ2-5; 8 bases are shared with TRBD2. Per the germline V gene, CDR1 is SGHAT and CDR2 is FQNNGV. The CDR3 loop spans 14 amino acids. With V trimmed by 5 bases and J by 5 bases, 7 bases remained unmatched. The CDR3 DNA sequence: TGTGCCAGCAGCCCCGGGAGGGCGGAGGAGACCCAGTACTTC. It is translated as CASSPGRAEETQYF.

The chain carries TRBV5-1 and TRBJ2-3, with 12 positions matching TRBD2. The CDR3 is 16 residues long. Germline loops: CDR1 SGHRS, CDR2 YFSETQ. J lost 2 bases, V lost 7 bases, and 8 bases had no gene match. The CDR3 coding sequence is TGCGCCAGCCGGGGTGGACTAGCGGGGATCACAGATACGCAGTATTTT. Amino acid sequence: CASRGGLAGITDTQYF.

The chain combines TRBV7-3 with TRBJ1-6, with no clear D. The germline V gene encodes CDR1 SGHTA and CDR2 FQGTGA. Trimming took 5 bases from V and 0 from J, leaving 5 bases between them. The CDR3 contains 14 residues. As DNA, the CDR3 is TGTGCCAGCAGCCTAGGCTCCTATAATTCACCCCTCCACTTT. Encoded protein: CASSLGSYNSPLHF.

The chain uses TRBV19 and TRBJ2-2; TRBD1 is a possible D gene (6 bases). Germline V CDR1 and CDR2: LNHDA, SQIVND (reference sequence). The length of the CDR3 is 15 residues. The V gene lost 6 bases and the J gene lost 2 bases, with 13 bases spanning the gap. The CDR3 loop reads CASSHTGINTGELFF. Here the CDR3 DNA reads TGTGCCAGTAGCCATACAGGGATAAACACCGGGGAGCTGTTTTTT.

The rearrangement joins TRBV28 to TRBJ2-7; perhaps TRBD1 as D (7 bases). Trimming shortened V by 6 bases and J by 4 bases, and 19 bases separated the two germline ends. The length of the CDR3 is 15 residues. In germline, CDR1 is MDHEN, CDR2 SYDVKM. The CDR3 reads CASSQTGNSGYEQYF. In DNA form, the CDR3 reads TGTGCCAGCAGCCAGACAGGGAATAGCGGATACGAGCAGTACTTC.

In this sample, this clone turned up a few times. V usage is TRBV5-1 and J usage is TRBJ2-1; 7 nucleotides line up with TRBD1. V lost 0 bases and J lost 14; bases outside the gene matches: 8. Germline CDR1 is SGHRS and CDR2 is YFSETQ. The CDR3 length is 13 residues. CDR3 residues: CASSLDPGGTEFF. CDR3 DNA sequence: TGCGCCAGCAGCTTGGACCCAGGGGGAACAGAGTTCTTC.

J is TRBJ2-7 and V is TRBV5-4, with TRBD1 as a possible D gene (5 bases). Between the trimmed V and J ends, which lost 1 base and 2 bases, there was a span of 10 bases. This CDR3 is built from 14 residues. Per the germline V gene, CDR1 is SGHNT and CDR2 is YYREEE (reference sequence). DNA of the CDR3: TGTGCCAGCAGCTTGAATCAGGGTACCTACGAGCAGTACTTC. Translation: CASSLNQGTYEQYF.

This sequence joins TRBV4-1 and TRBJ1-5; possibly TRBD1 for D (5 bases). The V gene lost 1 base and the J gene lost 4 bases, with 17 bases spanning the gap. The CDR3 consists of 17 residues. From germline, CDR1 is MGHRA and CDR2 YSYEKL. In DNA form, the CDR3 reads TGCGCCAGCAGCCAAGCTGATATGGGACTGCAAAATCAGCCCCAGCATTTT. As protein: CASSQADMGLQNQPQHF.

J is TRBJ1-1 and V is TRBV6-1; D gene uncertain. V was trimmed by 8 bases and J by 0 bases, leaving 7 bases between them. Germline CDR1 reads MNHNS; CDR2 reads SASEGT. The CDR3 has 12 residues. The CDR3: CASGEMNTEAFF. As DNA, the CDR3 is TGTGCCAGCGGAGAAATGAACACTGAAGCTTTCTTT.

CDR3 sequence: CASRISSGSSYNEQFF. CDR3 DNA sequence: TGTGCCAGCAGAATCTCTAGCGGGAGCTCCTACAATGAGCAGTTCTTC. V is TRBV7-9 and J is TRBJ2-1, with 10 bases identical to TRBD2. The germline CDR1 and CDR2 sequences are SEHNR and FQNEAQ (reference sequence). The CDR3 runs 16 residues. V lost 6 bases to trimming and J lost 0 bases; unmatched junction nucleotides: 5. The complete variable domain, with remaining parts taken from reference TRBV7-9 and TRBJ2-1, reads DTGVSQNPRHKITKRGQNVTFRCDPISEHNRLYWYRQTLGQGPEFLTYFQNEAQLEKSRLLSDRFSAERPKGSFSTLEIQRTEQGDSAMYLCASRISSGSSYNEQFFGPGTRLTVL.

V and J are TRBV6-1 and TRBJ2-5, with 8 nucleotides matching TRBD2. This CDR3 contains 15 residues. Losses at the gene ends were 3 bases for V and 6 bases for J; bases not matched to a gene: 9. Germline loops: CDR1 MNHNS, CDR2 SASEGT. The CDR3 coding sequence is TGTGCCAGCAGTGACACCGGGGGGGCTATTAAGACCCAGTACTTC. Translated: CASSDTGGAIKTQYF.

V is TRBV19 and J is TRBJ1-6, with 9 nucleotides matching TRBD1. This CDR3 contains 14 residues. Germline V lookup: CDR1 LNHDA, CDR2 SQIVND (reference sequence). Losses at the gene ends were 6 bases for V and 10 bases for J; bases not matched to a gene: 7. CDR3 amino acids: CASRDRGRGSPLHF. The CDR3, as DNA: TGTGCCAGTAGGGACAGGGGAAGGGGATCACCCCTCCACTTT.

This clone was seen more than once but under ten times. The V call is TRBV19, the J call TRBJ1-2, with D possibly TRBD1 on 6 matching bases. Germline V gives CDR1 LNHDA, CDR2 SQIVND (reference sequence). The CDR3 runs 13 residues. V was pared by 6 bases and J by 5 bases, with 13 bases between. CDR3 amino acids: CASSPDRWYGYTF. CDR3 DNA: TGTGCCAGTAGCCCCGACAGGTGGTATGGCTACACCTTC.

The chain has TRBV9 and TRBJ2-5; 7 bases line up with TRBD2. The V and J ends lost 4 bases and 4 bases, in that order; junction bases with no gene match: 16. The CDR3 contains 17 residues. The germline V gene has CDR1 SGDLS and CDR2 YYNGEE. The CDR3 DNA is TGTGCCAGCAGCCCTCGTTTATCTGGCGGGAGTGGAGAGACCCAGTACTTC. Amino acid sequence: CASSPRLSGGSGETQYF.

This sequence joins TRBV28 and TRBJ2-5, with D perhaps TRBD1 (7 bases). Judging by the DNA end, TRBJ2-7 fits better; the J call may be wrong. Germline-derived CDR1 and CDR2 are MDHEN and SYDVKM. This CDR3 is built from 12 residues. CDR3 coding DNA: TGTGCCAGCACCCCAGGGGGGCTCGAGCAGTACTTC. Its translation: CASTPGGLEQYF.

The V and J genes are TRBV2 and TRBJ2-7; 8 nucleotides line up with TRBD2. Unmatched junction bases numbered 11, after V lost 6 bases and J lost 1 base. CDR1 and CDR2 (germline): SNHLY, FYNNEI. The CDR3 consists of 16 residues. In DNA form, the CDR3 reads TGTGCCAGCAGGGCCGGGGGGGTAAGCAAATCCTACGAGCAGTACTTC. Its protein product is CASRAGGVSKSYEQYF.

The chain uses TRBV7-9 and TRBJ1-4, with D perhaps TRBD1 (5 bases). Germline assignment: CDR1 SEHNR and CDR2 FQNEAQ (reference sequence). The CDR3 sequence is 13 residues long. The V gene lost 1 base and the J gene lost 7 bases, with 7 bases spanning the gap. The CDR3 DNA follows: TGTGCCAGCAGCTTAGAGGGGCGTGAAAAACTGTTTTTT. This gives the protein CASSLEGREKLFF.

In its sample, this clone was seen once. This rearrangement joins TRBV4-2 to TRBJ2-1; 11 nucleotides match TRBD1. V shed 4 bases and J 7 bases; nucleotides not matched to a gene: 9. CDR3 size: 16 residues. CDR1 is LGHNA, CDR2 YNFKEQ, per germline. The CDR3 region has the DNA TGTGCCAGCAGCCGAGCGGGACAGGGGGTCTCTAATGAGCAGTTCTTC. This gives the protein CASSRAGQGVSNEQFF.

This chain joins TRBV4-3 and TRBJ1-6, with D possibly being TRBD1 (5 bases). CDR3 length: 14 residues. V shed 1 base and J shed 7 bases, with 8 bases lying between them. Germline V gives CDR1 LGHNA, CDR2 YSLEER. The CDR3 coding sequence is TGCGCCAGCAGCCAAGGGGGGGAAAATTCACCCCTCCACTTT. Translating gives CASSQGGENSPLHF.

This sequence joins TRBV10-3 and TRBJ1-3; TRBD1 is a possible D gene (5 bases). The ends were cut back, 8 bases at V and 0 bases at J, with 14 bases in the middle. This CDR3 spans 15 amino acids. Germline V gene data show CDR1 as ENHRY and CDR2 as SYGVKD. As DNA, the CDR3 is TGTGCCATCGGAACAGGTTTGAACTCTGGAAACACCATATATTTT. Translated, it gives CAIGTGLNSGNTIYF.

The CDR3 is CASSSGLALALQYF. CDR3 DNA: TGTGCCAGCAGCTCGGGACTAGCGCTTGCACTACAGTACTTC. V gene TRBV13 combines with J gene TRBJ2-7; 10 bases match TRBD2. Germline lookup yields CDR1 PRHDT and CDR2 FYEKMQ (reference sequence). V dropped 4 bases and J dropped 10; count of bases not matched to a gene: 10. The CDR3 loop spans 14 amino acids.

This chain connects TRBV28 to TRBJ1-2; 8 bases are a match to TRBD1. Germline V lookup: CDR1 MDHEN, CDR2 SYDVKM. This CDR3 is 13 amino acids long. V lost 7 bases to trimming and J lost 8 bases; unmatched junction nucleotides: 9. CDR3 protein: CASTRGTGSGYTF. CDR3 DNA sequence: TGTGCCAGCACCCGAGGGACAGGTAGCGGCTACACCTTC.